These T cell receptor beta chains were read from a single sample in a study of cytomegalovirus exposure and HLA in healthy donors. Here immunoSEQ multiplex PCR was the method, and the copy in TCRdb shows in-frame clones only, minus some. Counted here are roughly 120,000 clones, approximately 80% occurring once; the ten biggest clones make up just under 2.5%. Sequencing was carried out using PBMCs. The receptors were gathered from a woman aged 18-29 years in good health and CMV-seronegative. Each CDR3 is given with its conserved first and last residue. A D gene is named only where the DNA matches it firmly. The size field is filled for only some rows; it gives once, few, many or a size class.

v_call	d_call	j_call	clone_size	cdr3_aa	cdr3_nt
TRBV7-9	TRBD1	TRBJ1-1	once	CASSLGDSLFTNTEAFF	TGTGCCAGCAGCTTAGGGGACAGTTTATTTACGAACACTGAAGCTTTCTTT
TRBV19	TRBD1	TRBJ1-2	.	CATRARGTGYTF	TGTGCCACCCGGGCCAGGGGGACTGGCTACACCTTC
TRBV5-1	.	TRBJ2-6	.	CASRSSAGANVLTF	TGCGCCAGCCGAAGTTCAGCTGGGGCCAACGTCCTGACTTTC
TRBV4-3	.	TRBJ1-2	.	CASSQGSGSREHTF	TGCGCCAGCAGCCAAGGGTCGGGCTCCCGGGAGCACACCTTC
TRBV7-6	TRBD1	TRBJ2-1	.	CASSFGTGDEQFF	TGTGCCAGCAGCTTTGGGACAGGGGATGAGCAGTTCTTC
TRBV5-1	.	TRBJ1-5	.	CASSLAGSSNQPQHF	TGCGCCAGCAGCTTGGCAGGGTCTAGCAATCAGCCCCAGCATTTT
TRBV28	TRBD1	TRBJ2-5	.	CASSTHRDRVETQYF	TGTGCCAGCAGTACGCACCGGGACAGGGTGGAGACCCAGTACTTC
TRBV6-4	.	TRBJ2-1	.	CASSDSTAGEQFF	TGTGCCAGCAGTGACTCTACCGCGGGTGAGCAGTTCTTC
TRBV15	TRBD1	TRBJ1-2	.	CATSRDMGQLYGYTF	TGTGCCACCAGCAGAGATATGGGACAGCTCTATGGCTACACCTTC
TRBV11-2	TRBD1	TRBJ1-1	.	CASSPRTGQGTEAFF	TGTGCCAGCAGCCCCCGGACGGGACAGGGGACTGAAGCTTTCTTT
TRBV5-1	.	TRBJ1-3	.	CASSLATLADTIYF	TGCGCCAGCAGCTTGGCCACCCTTGCGGACACCATATATTTT
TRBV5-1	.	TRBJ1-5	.	CASSLDGGNQPQHF	TGCGCCAGCAGCTTGGATGGCGGGAATCAGCCCCAGCATTTT
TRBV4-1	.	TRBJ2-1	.	CASSQGLTWDSSGQFF	TGCGCCAGCAGCCAAGGCTTAACCTGGGACTCCAGCGGTCAGTTCTTC
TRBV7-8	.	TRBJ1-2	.	CASSHLQGYGYTF	TGTGCCAGCAGTCACCTCCAGGGATATGGCTACACCTTC
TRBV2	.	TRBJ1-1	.	CASRRHTEAFF	TGTGCCAGCAGGCGTCACACTGAAGCTTTCTTT
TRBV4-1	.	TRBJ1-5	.	CASSQDARSLNQPQHF	TGCGCCAGCAGCCAAGATGCGAGGAGTTTAAATCAGCCCCAGCATTTT
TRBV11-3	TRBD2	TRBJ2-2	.	CASSLGTSGGQGELFF	TGTGCCAGCAGCTTAGGGACTAGCGGGGGCCAAGGGGAGCTGTTTTTT
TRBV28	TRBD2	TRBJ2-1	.	CASSLPSGSFEQFF	TGTGCCAGCAGTTTACCTAGCGGGAGTTTTGAGCAGTTCTTC
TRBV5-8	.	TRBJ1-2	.	CASSLQGLNYGYTF	TGTGCCAGCAGCTTGCAGGGGCTTAACTATGGCTACACCTTC
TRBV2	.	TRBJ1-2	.	CASSETLNYGYTF	TGTGCCAGCAGTGAGACACTTAACTATGGCTACACCTTC
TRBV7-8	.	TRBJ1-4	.	CASSTVRGNEKLFF	TGTGCCAGCAGCACAGTCCGTGGGAATGAAAAACTGTTTTTT
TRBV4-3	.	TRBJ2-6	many	CASSQGRDGANVLTF	TGCGCCAGCAGCCAAGGCAGGGATGGGGCCAACGTCCTGACTTTC
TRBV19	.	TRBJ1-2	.	CASTSWLNYGYTF	TGTGCCAGTACTTCCTGGCTTAACTATGGCTACACCTTC
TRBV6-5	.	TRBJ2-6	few	CASRTWLSGANVLTF	TGTGCCAGCAGAACGTGGCTCTCTGGGGCCAACGTCCTGACTTTC
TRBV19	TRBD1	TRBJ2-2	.	CASSMRATGGSRFF	TGTGCCAGTAGTATGAGGGCCACAGGGGGTAGTCGGTTTTTT
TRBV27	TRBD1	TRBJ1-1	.	CASSPRTGGRAAFF	TGTGCCAGCAGTCCACGGACAGGGGGCCGGGCCGCTTTCTTT
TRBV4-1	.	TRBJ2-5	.	CASSQVWASGETQYF	TGCGCCAGCAGCCAAGTCTGGGCATCAGGAGAGACCCAGTACTTC
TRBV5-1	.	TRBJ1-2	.	CASEVDPSGNYGYTF	TGCGCCAGCGAGGTCGACCCCTCTGGGAACTATGGCTACACCTTC
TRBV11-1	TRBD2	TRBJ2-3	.	CASSLVTSGEGTDTQYF	TGTGCCAGCAGCTTAGTGACTAGCGGGGAGGGCACAGATACGCAGTATTTT
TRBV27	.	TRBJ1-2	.	CASTPYSSSYGYTF	TGTGCCAGCACCCCTTACTCGAGTAGTTATGGCTACACCTTC
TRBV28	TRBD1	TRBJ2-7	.	CASTSTGTTYEQYF	TGTGCCAGCACCTCGACAGGGACCACCTACGAGCAGTACTTC
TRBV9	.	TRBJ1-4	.	CASSPGRLVATNEKLFF	TGTGCCAGCAGCCCAGGGAGGTTAGTCGCAACTAATGAAAAACTGTTTTTT
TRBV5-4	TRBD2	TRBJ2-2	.	CASSFPGLENTGELFF	TGTGCCAGCAGCTTTCCCGGACTAGAGAACACCGGGGAGCTGTTTTTT
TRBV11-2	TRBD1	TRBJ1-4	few	CASSLGDRDNEKLFF	TGTGCCAGCAGCTTAGGGGACAGGGACAATGAAAAACTGTTTTTT
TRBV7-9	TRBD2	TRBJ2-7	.	CASSPPVAGRVYEQYF	TGTGCCAGCAGCCCACCTGTGGCAGGGAGGGTCTACGAGCAGTACTTC
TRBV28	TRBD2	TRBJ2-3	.	CASQTPGLGTDTQYF	TGTGCCAGCCAGACTCCGGGACTAGGCACAGATACGCAGTATTTT
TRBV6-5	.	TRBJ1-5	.	CASSGEDQPQHF	TGTGCCAGCAGTGGGGAGGATCAGCCCCAGCATTTT
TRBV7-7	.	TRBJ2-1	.	CASSLGQVEVNEQFF	TGTGCCAGCAGCTTAGGACAGGTTGAAGTCAATGAGCAGTTCTTC
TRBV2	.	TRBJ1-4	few	CASRDPAELFF	TGTGCCAGCAGAGACCCGGCGGAACTGTTTTTT
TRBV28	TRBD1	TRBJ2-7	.	CASSFWTGGVNEQYF	TGTGCCAGCAGTTTCTGGACAGGGGGGGTCAACGAGCAGTACTTC
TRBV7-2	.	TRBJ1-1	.	CASSFMVAVSEAFF	TGTGCCAGCAGCTTTATGGTGGCGGTCTCTGAAGCTTTCTTT
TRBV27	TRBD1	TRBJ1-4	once	CASSLQGAGEKLFF	TGTGCCAGCAGCCTACAGGGGGCCGGTGAAAAACTGTTTTTT
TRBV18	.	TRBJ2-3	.	CASSPSGSDTQYF	TGTGCCAGCTCACCATCAGGGTCAGATACGCAGTATTTT
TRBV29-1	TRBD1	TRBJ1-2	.	CSVVSGTDYGYTF	TGCAGCGTCGTATCCGGGACAGACTATGGCTACACCTTC
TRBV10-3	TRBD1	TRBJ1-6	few	CASHQGVDSPLHF	TGTGCCAGCCATCAGGGGGTGGATTCACCCCTCCACTTT
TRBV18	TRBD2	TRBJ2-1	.	CASSPGTRSYNEQFF	TGTGCCAGCTCACCAGGGACTAGATCCTACAATGAGCAGTTCTTC
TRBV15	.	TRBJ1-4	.	CATSDRRRGEKLFF	TGTGCCACCAGCGACCGACGGAGAGGGGAAAAACTGTTTTTT
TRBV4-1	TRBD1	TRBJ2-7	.	CASSLHRDSSLYEQYF	TGCGCCAGCAGTCTTCACCGGGACAGTTCACTCTACGAGCAGTACTTC
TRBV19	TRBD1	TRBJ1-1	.	CASSIWTGRNTEAFF	TGTGCCAGTAGTATCTGGACAGGGAGGAACACTGAAGCTTTCTTT
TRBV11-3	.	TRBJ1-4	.	CASSLSRSNEKLFF	TGTGCCAGCAGCTTAAGCCGGTCTAATGAAAAACTGTTTTTT
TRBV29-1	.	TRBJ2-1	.	CSVDLGQSWNEQFF	TGCAGCGTTGATCTTGGACAGTCATGGAATGAGCAGTTCTTC
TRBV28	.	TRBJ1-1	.	CASSFATATNTEAFF	TGTGCCAGCAGTTTCGCGACAGCTACGAACACTGAAGCTTTCTTT